Shown below are 7 T cell receptor beta chains from a single sample sequenced in a study of blood T cell repertoires in COVID-19. TCRdb's table, derived via immunoSEQ multiplex PCR, lists solely in-frame clones and lacks some. The repertoire has some 74,000 clones, approximately 79% of them found once; the top ten carry roughly 9.8%. What was sequenced was peripheral blood. Source of these receptors: a woman between 50 and 59 years old with acute or convalescent COVID-19.

The rearrangement links TRBV28 to TRBJ2-2, with 9 bases lining up with TRBD2. Trimming cost V 3 bases and J 3 bases; bases outside gene matches: 2. The germline gives CDR1 MDHEN, CDR2 SYDVKM. The CDR3 contains 15 residues. Here the CDR3 DNA reads TGTGCCAGCAGTTTTAGCGGGAGTGACACCGGGGAGCTGTTTTTT. Translating gives CASSFSGSDTGELFF.

This clone came up a few times. This chain joins TRBV27 and TRBJ2-1, with D tentatively TRBD1 (7 bases). The germline gives CDR1 MNHEY, CDR2 SMNVEV (reference sequence). The CDR3 has 16 amino acids. Trimming shortened V by 8 bases and J by 1 base, and 18 bases separated the two germline ends. The CDR3 reads CASQNYPGGSYNEQFF. The CDR3 DNA reads as TGTGCCAGCCAGAATTATCCAGGGGGGTCCTACAATGAGCAGTTCTTC.

The chain links TRBV7-2 to TRBJ1-2, with a weak D call TRBD1 (5 bases). CDR1 and CDR2 (germline): SGHTA, FQGNSA. The CDR3 is 13 amino acids. V lost 5 bases and J 2 bases, leaving 9 bases between the germline ends. CDR3: CASSNPGNYGYTF. The DNA for the CDR3 is TGTGCCAGCAGCAATCCAGGGAACTATGGCTACACCTTC.

The rearrangement uses TRBV19 and TRBJ1-1; 7 nucleotides match TRBD1. Germline CDR1 is LNHDA and CDR2 is SQIVND (reference sequence). The CDR3 runs to 15 residues. V lost 7 bases to trimming and J lost 0 bases; unmatched junction nucleotides: 8. CDR3 nucleotides: TGTGCCAGTACCCCACAGGGGAACCTGAACACTGAAGCTTTCTTT. Encoded protein: CASTPQGNLNTEAFF.

The chain uses TRBV19 and TRBJ1-2; 9 bases are a match to TRBD1. The V gene's germline CDR1 is LNHDA and CDR2 SQIVND (reference sequence). The CDR3 extends over 14 amino acids. With V trimmed by 4 bases and J by 1 base, 1 base remained unmatched. This CDR3 reads CASSKDRGNYGYTF. The CDR3 DNA follows: TGTGCCAGTAGTAAGGACAGGGGTAACTATGGCTACACCTTC.

This clone was observed a handful of times. V gene TRBV5-1 combines with J gene TRBJ2-3; 8 bases are a match to TRBD2. Germline V gene lookup returns CDR1 SGHRS and CDR2 YFSETQ. V was clipped by 4 bases and J by 2 bases; unmatched bases: 6. The CDR3 contains 15 residues. CDR3 nucleotide sequence: TGCGCCAGCAGCATTCGGGGGGGCAACACAGATACGCAGTATTTT. It encodes CASSIRGGNTDTQYF.

The gene calls are TRBV7-9 and TRBJ2-2; D is uncertain. Germline values: CDR1 SEHNR, CDR2 FQNEAQ (reference sequence). This CDR3 contains 13 residues. V was clipped by 2 bases and J by 8 bases, with 9 bases between them. CDR3 DNA: TGTGCCAGCAGCTTACCCTTCCGTGGGGAGCTGTTTTTT. This sequence encodes CASSLPFRGELFF.